The 18 T cell receptor beta chains reported below all come from one sample, sequenced in a study of molecular identifiers for immune sequencing clone quantification. TCRdb fed the PCR reads into MiXCR, producing one record per CDR3 protein. The sample yields 490,000 or so distinct CDR3 sequences, less than 30% seen once. The specimen sequenced was naive CD8+ T cells from blood, with Jurkat cell RNA spiked in. The subset: FACS-sorted CD8+CD4-CCR7+CD45RA+ naive T cells. Source of these receptors: a human donor in good health. Some libraries in this study had Jurkat cell RNA spiked in.

This clonotype was counted between two and nine times. The chain employs TRBV19 and TRBJ2-7; D ambiguous. The germline V and J ends were trimmed by 3 bases and 3 bases, with 15 bases remaining between them. The CDR3 runs 15 residues. CDR1 and CDR2 (germline): LNHDA, SQIVND (reference sequence). The CDR3 DNA reads TGTGCCAGTAGTATGGACCTCACCGCCCGCTACGAGCAGTACTTC. This gives the protein CASSMDLTARYEQYF.

A note on this clonotype: An end of the junction differs from the germline gene, which may be a read error. J is TRBJ1-4 and V is TRBV4-3; D unclear. CDR1 and CDR2 (germline): LGHNA, YSLEER. The CDR3 runs 17 residues. The CDR3, as DNA: TGCGCCAGCAGCCAAGATTTCTCAGGCGTAACTAATGAAAAACTGTCTTTT. It specifies CASSQDFSGVTNEKLSF.

This clonotype was detected many times. A read error may produce the germline difference seen at one junction end. The chain has TRBV13 and TRBJ2-5; TRBD2 is a possible D gene (6 bases). The length of the CDR3 is 11 residues. Germline V gene sequence: CDR1 PRHDT, CDR2 FYEKMQ (reference sequence). CDR3 in DNA: TGTGCCAGCAGCACCCGGGAGACGCAGTACTTC. It translates to CASSTRETQYF.

V is TRBV4-1 and J is TRBJ1-1; D is ambiguous. Germline CDR1 reads MGHRA; CDR2 reads YSYEKL. Trimming took 3 bases from V and 0 from J, leaving 8 bases between them. The CDR3 has 14 amino acids. The CDR3 DNA follows: TGCGCCAGCAGCCACGACGGGATGAACACTGAAGCTTTCTTT. Residues: CASSHDGMNTEAFF.

The count of this clonotype is one. The V gene is TRBV20-1, the J gene TRBJ2-7; D gene unclear. The V and J ends lost 5 bases and 2 bases respectively, with 22 bases between them. CDR1 is DFQATT and CDR2 is SNEGSKA in the germline V gene (reference sequence). The CDR3 has 16 residues. CDR3 nucleotide sequence: TGCAGTGCTCGAGTTATTGACGCACAGCGCCCCTACGAGCAGTACTTC. Translated: CSARVIDAQRPYEQYF.

This clonotype has at least ten counts. This chain connects TRBV10-3 to TRBJ2-7; the D gene is possibly TRBD2 (6 bases). The CDR3 runs 15 residues. Germline CDR1 reads ENHRY; CDR2 reads SYGVKD. Trimming took off 0 bases at V and 2 bases at J, with 11 bases between the two ends. The CDR3 protein is CAISESAGLPYEQYF. The CDR3 coding sequence is TGTGCCATCAGTGAGTCTGCGGGATTGCCCTACGAGCAGTACTTC.

In this sample, this clonotype turned up a few times. The CDR3 here is CASSSPGGSKDTEAFF. The CDR3 DNA is TGTGCCAGCAGCAGCCCCGGGGGGTCGAAGGACACTGAAGCTTTCTTT. This rearrangement joins TRBV6-6 to TRBJ1-1; TRBD1 is a possible D gene (5 bases). Germline V gene sequence: CDR1 MNHNY, CDR2 SVGAGI (reference sequence). This CDR3 region has 16 residues. Trimming removed 6 bases from V and 3 bases from J, with 20 bases in between.

This clonotype was observed many times. The chain is built from TRBV4-1 and TRBJ1-5; 8 bases map to TRBD1. This CDR3 is 14 amino acids long. Germline V gives CDR1 MGHRA, CDR2 YSYEKL. After removal of 1 base from V and 4 bases from J, the junction contained 0 bases not matched to a gene. CDR3 nucleotide sequence: TGCGCCAGCAGCCAAGGGACAGGGAATCAGCCCCAGCATTTT. It yields the protein CASSQGTGNQPQHF.

On this clonotype itself: A much larger clone differs from this one at a single base, so this may be a read error. The chain carries TRBV2 and TRBJ2-7, with a possible D match to TRBD2 (6 bases). CDR3 size: 14 residues. Germline V gene data show CDR1 as SNHLY and CDR2 as FYNNEI. The V end was cut by 2 bases, the J end by 3 bases, with 11 bases between. The CDR3 sequence: CASSEFQGGYEQYF. CDR3 in DNA: TGTGCCAGCAGTGAATTCCAGGGAGGCTACGAGCAGTACTTC.

As to this clonotype: One base away lies a much larger clone, so this may be a sequencing read error. This chain links TRBV20-1 with TRBJ2-7; D may be TRBD2 (5 bases). The CDR3 has 14 amino acids. Germline values: CDR1 DFQATT, CDR2 SNEGSKA (reference sequence). The CDR3 loop is CSAREASSSYKQYF. The CDR3 DNA is TGCAGTGCTAGAGAAGCTAGCTCCTCCTACAAGCAGTACTTC.

The rearrangement joins TRBV20-1 to TRBJ2-2, with unresolved D. From germline, CDR1 is DFQATT and CDR2 SNEGSKA (reference sequence). The CDR3 has 11 residues. The V gene lost 5 bases and the J gene lost 5 bases, with 6 bases spanning the gap. This chain's CDR3 is CSAPFTGELFF. As DNA, the CDR3 is TGCAGTGCTCCCTTTACCGGGGAGCTGTTTTTT.

Regarding this clonotype: No conserved phenylalanine or tryptophan ends this CDR3, so it is likely a read error. This rearrangement joins TRBV3-1 to TRBJ1-1; 7 nucleotides match TRBD1. CDR3 length equals 14 residues. CDR1 and CDR2 from the germline V gene are LGHDT and YNNKEL (reference sequence). V lost 5 bases and J lost 5; bases outside the gene matches: 8. CDR3 loop: CASSDRVGETEAFL. CDR3 sequence (DNA): TGTGCCAGCAGCGACAGGGTCGGGGAAACTGAAGCTTTCCTT.

This clonotype was seen ten or more times. The rearrangement links TRBV5-4 to TRBJ2-1; perhaps TRBD2 as D (5 bases). Germline CDR1 SGHNT, CDR2 YYREEE (reference sequence). Trimming pared 2 bases from V and 4 bases from J, leaving 22 bases between. There are 18 residues in the CDR3. The CDR3 nucleotides are TGTGCCAGCAGCTTCCTTCCTAACTGGACTGCACCTTACAATGAGCAGTTCTTC. Amino acids: CASSFLPNWTAPYNEQFF.

A word on this clonotype: This clone may be a read error of a much larger clone one base away. The CDR3 loop is CASSLGDEQLF. CDR3 DNA sequence: TGTGCCAGCAGCTTAGGGGATGAGCAGTTATTC. The rearrangement links TRBV7-9 to TRBJ2-1; unclear D gene. The CDR3 has 11 amino acids. CDR1 and CDR2 from the germline V gene are SEHNR and FQNEAQ (reference sequence).

As concerns this clonotype: A much larger clone is a single base away; this may be a read error. This sequence joins TRBV7-8 and TRBJ2-3, with TRBD1 matching 9 bases. The trim removed 5 bases at V and 3 bases at J, leaving 9 bases unmatched. The CDR3 length is 16 residues. CDR1 is SGHVS and CDR2 is FQNEAQ in the germline V gene. For the CDR3, the DNA is TGTGCCAGCAGCCCATCTCCGGGGACAGGGACAGATACGCAGTATTTT. It specifies CASSPSPGTGTDTQYF. Complete variable domain (other parts from reference TRBV7-8 and TRBJ2-3): GAGVSQSPRYKVAKRGQDVALRCDPISGHVSLFWYQQALGQGPEFLTYFQNEAQLDKSGLPSDRFFAERPEGSVSTLKIQRTQQEDSAVYLCASSPSPGTGTDTQYFGPGTRLTVL.

This clonotype has only a few counts. The chain combines TRBV12-3 or TRBV12-4 with TRBJ2-3, with 11 bases that match TRBD2. The CDR3 covers 16 residues. J was trimmed by 3 bases and V by 7 bases; bases with no gene match: 9. CDR3 in amino acids: CASNPTSSGGTDTQYF. DNA of the CDR3: TGTGCCAGCAATCCAACCTCTAGCGGGGGGACAGATACGCAGTATTTT.

Points on this clonotype: This may stem from a read error, because a much larger clone lies one nucleotide away. The chain combines TRBV29-1 with TRBJ2-2; no clear D gene. Germline values: CDR1 SQVTM, CDR2 ANQGSEA. The CDR3 covers 13 residues. Trimming cost V 4 bases and J 3 bases, with 9 bases left between them. CDR3 coding DNA: TGCAGCGTTGTCTACCCGGACACCGGGGAGCTGTTTTTT. Protein product: CSVVYPDTGELFF.

This clonotype was counted ten times or more. This chain links TRBV27 with TRBJ1-1, with no clear D. The CDR3 totals 13 residues. The V end lost 6 bases, the J end lost 0 bases, and 8 bases lay between the germline ends. Germline CDR1 reads MNHEY; CDR2 reads SMNVEV (reference sequence). DNA for the CDR3: TGTGCCAGCAGCTTAGGTATGAACACTGAAGCTTTCTTT. Encoded protein: CASSLGMNTEAFF.